This passage covers 5 T cell receptor beta chains from one sample sequenced in a study of PD-1 blockade in classical Hodgkin lymphoma. Time point specified: cycle 4 day 1 (C4D1), after more than 5 weeks of nivolumab. Following autologous stem cell transplantation, relapse occurred in every patient, and exposure to brentuximab vedotin varied. Thawed PBMCs were the source of CD8+ T cells, obtained through magnetic negative selection. Clones were sequenced by immunoSEQ multiplex PCR, and TCRdb holds only the in-frame ones, with some missing. This sample has roughly 2,900 clones, with roughly four fifths found just once. The sequenced sample was CD8+ T cells from blood, obtained before the fourth cycle of nivolumab. The receptors here all came from a human donor with classical Hodgkin lymphoma.

The V gene is TRBV7-9, the J gene TRBJ2-1, with D tentatively TRBD1 or TRBD2 (5 bases each). The CDR3 covers 13 residues. Germline V lookup: CDR1 SEHNR, CDR2 FQNEAQ (reference sequence). V lost 3 bases and J lost 9, with 12 bases in between. In nucleotides, the CDR3 is TGTGCCAGCAGCTTTGAGGGGTGGATTGAGCAGTTCTTC. This translates into CASSFEGWIEQFF.

The V and J genes are TRBV7-2 and TRBJ2-7; D is unclear. The V and J ends lost 2 bases and 2 bases respectively, with 10 bases between them. This CDR3 region has 14 residues. Germline V gives CDR1 SGHTA, CDR2 FQGNSA. The CDR3 loop is CASSLMVSAYEQYF. The CDR3 DNA is TGTGCCAGCAGCTTAATGGTTTCAGCCTACGAGCAGTACTTC.

This clone showed up just once. Germline is not matched at one junction end, which may reflect a read error. V usage is TRBV7-7 and J usage is TRBJ2-3; tentative D call: TRBD2 (5 bases). Germline CDR1 SSHAT, CDR2 FNYEAQ (reference sequence). This CDR3 contains 17 residues. The CDR3 sequence: CASSFHFHGPEGDTQYF. The CDR3 DNA reads as TGTGCTAGCAGCTTTCATTTTCATGGTCCAGAGGGAGATACGCAGTATTTT.

The chain uses TRBV18 and TRBJ2-7; D is perhaps TRBD1 (6 bases). This CDR3 is 15 amino acids long. CDR1 and CDR2 (germline): KGHSH, LQKENI. V gave up 2 bases and J gave up 2 bases, with 13 bases separating them. The chain's CDR3 is CASSPKRTAAYEQYF. CDR3 sequence (DNA): TGTGCCAGCTCACCAAAGAGGACAGCTGCCTACGAGCAGTACTTC.

A single count supports this clone. The chain combines TRBV7-4 with TRBJ2-7; the D gene is possibly TRBD2 (6 bases). This CDR3 contains 12 residues. V shed 4 bases and J shed 4 bases, with 8 bases lying between them. The germline gives CDR1 SGHVT, CDR2 SQSDAQ. CDR3 in DNA: TGTGCCAGCAGCTGGGACTTTTACGAGCAGTACTTC. It is translated as CASSWDFYEQYF.